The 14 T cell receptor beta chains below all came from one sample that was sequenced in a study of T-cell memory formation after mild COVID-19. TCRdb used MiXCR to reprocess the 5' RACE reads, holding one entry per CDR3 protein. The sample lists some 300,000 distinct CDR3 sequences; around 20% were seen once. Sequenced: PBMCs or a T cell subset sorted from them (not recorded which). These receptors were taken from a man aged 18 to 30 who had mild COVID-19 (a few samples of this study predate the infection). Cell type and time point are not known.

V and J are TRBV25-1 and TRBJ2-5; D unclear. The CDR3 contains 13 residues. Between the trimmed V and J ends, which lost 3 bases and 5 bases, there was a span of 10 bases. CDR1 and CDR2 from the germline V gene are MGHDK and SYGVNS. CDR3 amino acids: CASSEGNAETQYF. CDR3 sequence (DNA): TGTGCCAGCAGTGAGGGGAATGCGGAGACCCAGTACTTC.

CDR3 loop: CASSSPDRKLFF. CDR3 sequence (DNA): TGCGCCAGCAGCTCCCCGGACAGGAAGCTGTTTTTT. The genes are TRBV4-3 and TRBJ2-2; 7 positions agree with TRBD1. Germline CDR1 is LGHNA and CDR2 is YSLEER. V lost 5 bases, J lost 12 bases, and 6 bases stayed unmatched. The CDR3 is 12 amino acids.

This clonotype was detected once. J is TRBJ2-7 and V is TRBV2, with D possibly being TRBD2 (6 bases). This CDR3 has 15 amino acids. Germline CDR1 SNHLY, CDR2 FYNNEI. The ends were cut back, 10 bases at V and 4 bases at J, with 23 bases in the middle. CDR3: CAIHRAEGLGYEQYF. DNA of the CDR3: TGTGCCATCCACCGGGCGGAGGGGCTAGGATACGAGCAGTACTTC.

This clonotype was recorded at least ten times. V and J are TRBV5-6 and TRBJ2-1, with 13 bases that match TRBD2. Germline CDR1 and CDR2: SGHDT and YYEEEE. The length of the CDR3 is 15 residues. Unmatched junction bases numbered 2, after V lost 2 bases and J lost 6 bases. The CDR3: CASSLTSGGANEQFF. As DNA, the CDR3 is TGTGCCAGCAGCTTAACTAGCGGGGGGGCCAATGAGCAGTTCTTC.

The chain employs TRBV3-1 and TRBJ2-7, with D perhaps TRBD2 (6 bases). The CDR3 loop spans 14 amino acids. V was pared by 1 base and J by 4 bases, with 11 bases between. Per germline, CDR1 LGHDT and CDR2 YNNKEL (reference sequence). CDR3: CASSQVTGDYEQYF. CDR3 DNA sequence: TGTGCCAGCAGCCAAGTTACGGGGGATTACGAGCAGTACTTC.

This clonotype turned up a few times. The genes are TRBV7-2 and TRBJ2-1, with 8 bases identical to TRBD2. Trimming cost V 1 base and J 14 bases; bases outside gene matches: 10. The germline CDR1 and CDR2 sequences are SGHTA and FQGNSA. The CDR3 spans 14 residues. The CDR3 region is CASSLGPAGAWKFF. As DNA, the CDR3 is TGTGCCAGCAGCTTAGGTCCAGCGGGGGCCTGGAAGTTCTTC.

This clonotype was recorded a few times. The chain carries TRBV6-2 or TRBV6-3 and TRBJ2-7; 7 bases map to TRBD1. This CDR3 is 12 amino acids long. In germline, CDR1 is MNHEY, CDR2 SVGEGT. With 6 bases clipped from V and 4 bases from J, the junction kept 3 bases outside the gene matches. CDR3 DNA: TGTGCCAGCAGCCTCAGGGGGTACGAGCAGTACGTC. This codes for CASSLRGYEQYV.

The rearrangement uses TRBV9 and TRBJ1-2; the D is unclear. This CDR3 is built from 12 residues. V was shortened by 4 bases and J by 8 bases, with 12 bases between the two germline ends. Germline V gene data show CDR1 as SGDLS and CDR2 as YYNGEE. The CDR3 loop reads CASSRPTGGYTF. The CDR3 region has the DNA TGTGCCAGCAGCCGGCCGACGGGGGGCTACACCTTC. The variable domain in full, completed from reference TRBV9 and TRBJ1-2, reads DSGVTQTPKHLITATGQRVTLRCSPRSGDLSVYWYQQSLDQGLQFLIQYYNGEERAKGNILERFSAQQFPDLHSELNLSSLELGDSALYFCASSRPTGGYTFGSGTRLTVV.

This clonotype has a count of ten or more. CDR3 region: CASSLGTNTEAFF. The CDR3 region has the DNA TGTGCCAGCAGCTTGGGGACAAACACTGAAGCTTTCTTT. The rearrangement uses TRBV7-9 and TRBJ1-1; a weak D match, TRBD1 (6 bases). V lost 3 bases to trimming and J lost 2 bases, with 7 bases between them. Germline CDR1 and CDR2: SEHNR and FQNEAQ (reference sequence). The CDR3 consists of 13 residues. Full variable domain (remainder filled in from reference TRBV7-9 and TRBJ1-1): DTGVSQNPRHKITKRGQNVTFRCDPISEHNRLYWYRQTLGQGPEFLTYFQNEAQLEKSRLLSDRFSAERPKGSFSTLEIQRTEQGDSAMYLCASSLGTNTEAFFGQGTRLTVV.

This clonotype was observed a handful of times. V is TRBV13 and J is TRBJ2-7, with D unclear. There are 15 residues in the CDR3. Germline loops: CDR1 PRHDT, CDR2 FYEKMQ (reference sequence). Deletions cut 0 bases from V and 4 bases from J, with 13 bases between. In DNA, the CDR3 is TGTGCCAGCAGCTTAGGAAAATTGCGGCTGTACGAGCAGTACTTC. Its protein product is CASSLGKLRLYEQYF.

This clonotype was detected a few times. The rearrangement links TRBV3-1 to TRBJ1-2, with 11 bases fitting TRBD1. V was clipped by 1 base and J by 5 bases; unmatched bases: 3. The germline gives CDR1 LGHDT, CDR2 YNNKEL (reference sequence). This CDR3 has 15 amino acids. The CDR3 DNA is TGTGCCAGCAGCCAAGGGACAGGGGGCGCATATGGCTACACCTTC. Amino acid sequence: CASSQGTGGAYGYTF. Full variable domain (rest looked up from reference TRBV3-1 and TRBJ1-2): DTAVSQTPKYLVTQMGNDKSIKCEQNLGHDTMYWYKQDSKKFLKIMFSYNNKELIINETVPNRFSPKSPDKAHLNLHINSLELGDSAVYFCASSQGTGGAYGYTFGSGTRLTVV.

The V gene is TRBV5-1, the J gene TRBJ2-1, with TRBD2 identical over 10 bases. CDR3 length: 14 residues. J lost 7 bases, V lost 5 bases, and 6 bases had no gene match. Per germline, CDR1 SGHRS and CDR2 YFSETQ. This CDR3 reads CASRDLAGANEQFF. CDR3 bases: TGCGCCAGCAGGGACCTAGCGGGGGCAAATGAGCAGTTCTTC.

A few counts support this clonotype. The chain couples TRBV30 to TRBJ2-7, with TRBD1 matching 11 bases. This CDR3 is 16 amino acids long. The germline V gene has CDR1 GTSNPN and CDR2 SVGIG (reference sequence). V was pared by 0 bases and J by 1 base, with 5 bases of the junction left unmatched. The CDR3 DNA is TGTGCCTGGAGTGTAAGGCGGGACAGGGGGTCCTACGAGCAGTACTTC. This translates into CAWSVRRDRGSYEQYF.

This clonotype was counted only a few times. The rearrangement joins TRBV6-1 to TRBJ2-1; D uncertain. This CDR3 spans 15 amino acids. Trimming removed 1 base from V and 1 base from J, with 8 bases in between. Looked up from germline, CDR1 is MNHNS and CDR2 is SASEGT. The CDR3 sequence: CASSEVPGSYNEQFF. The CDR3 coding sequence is TGTGCCAGCAGTGAAGTTCCGGGTTCCTACAATGAGCAGTTCTTC.